This T cell receptor beta chain was recorded in a study of PD-1 blockade in classical Hodgkin lymphoma. Each and every patient relapsed after autologous stem cell transplantation, and patients got differing brentuximab vedotin exposure. Classifying best responses yielded complete response, partial response or progressive disease. A remark on this clone: Antigen specificity is unknown.

Sequencing was performed with immunoSEQ multiplex PCR; in TCRdb, only in-frame clones are kept and a portion is missing. The sample records about 36,000 clones, approximately 70% being singletons. Study observations and caveats: CD4+ TCR diversity, unlike CD8+, rose significantly by C4D1. Baseline TCR diversity was reportedly lower in newly diagnosed patients than in healthy donors. It was reported as lower still in relapsed/refractory patients.

The material was peripheral blood mononuclear cells (PBMCs), obtained before the second cycle of nivolumab. The TCR comes from a human donor with classical Hodgkin lymphoma.

DNA of the CDR3: TGTGCCAGCAGTGCCACAGATACGCAGTATTTT. Its translation is CASSATDTQYF. The chain links TRBV6-1 to TRBJ2-3; D gene uncertain. This CDR3 comprises 11 residues. V lost 4 bases and J lost 2, with 1 base in between. Germline lookup yields CDR1 MNHNS and CDR2 SASEGT.